A selection of T cell receptor beta chains follows, all from one sample in a study of blood T cell repertoires in COVID-19. Some clones are missing from TCRdb's copy, which holds only in-frame ones; the method was immunoSEQ multiplex PCR. The top ten clones hold roughly 5.3% of a sample with 55,000 to 80,000 clones, 80% to 90% of them seen once. Sequenced: peripheral blood. The receptors derive from a man aged 50-59 years with active COVID-19. CDR3s include the opening cysteine and the closing phenylalanine or tryptophan. The order of the fields is D gene, CDR3 length, V gene, CDR3 protein. D genes are given only for firm matches.

D gene: TRBD1; CDR3 length: 11; V gene: TRBV6-5; CDR3 protein: CASTTGVGYTF
D gene: TRBD2; CDR3 length: 16; V gene: TRBV19; CDR3 protein: CASSPLAGGRTGELFF
D gene: TRBD1; CDR3 length: 14; V gene: TRBV6-6; CDR3 protein: CASTLQTGTYGYTF
D gene: TRBD1; CDR3 length: 16; V gene: TRBV9; CDR3 protein: CASSVIHRGDTGELFF
D gene: TRBD2; CDR3 length: 18; V gene: TRBV9; CDR3 protein: CASSFGGLAGARTGELFF
D gene: TRBD1; CDR3 length: 14; V gene: TRBV2; CDR3 protein: CASSNTRDSYGYTF
D gene: -; CDR3 length: 14; V gene: TRBV3-1/TRBV3-2; CDR3 protein: CASSQDFEFGEQFF
D gene: -; CDR3 length: 13; V gene: TRBV9; CDR3 protein: CASSEPRTDTQYF
D gene: -; CDR3 length: 15; V gene: TRBV15; CDR3 protein: CATSRDNADQETQYF
D gene: TRBD1; CDR3 length: 14; V gene: TRBV7-9; CDR3 protein: CATEGGTGDYEQYF
D gene: -; CDR3 length: 13; V gene: TRBV7-2; CDR3 protein: CASSSGGGDGYTF
D gene: TRBD1; CDR3 length: 13; V gene: TRBV11-2; CDR3 protein: CASSFTGGTEQYF
D gene: TRBD2; CDR3 length: 15; V gene: TRBV18; CDR3 protein: CASSELAGGAYEQYF
D gene: -; CDR3 length: 13; V gene: TRBV28; CDR3 protein: CASSLMAKETQYF